This paragraph covers one T cell receptor beta chain sequence. The antigen is not known. How the authors handled the data: ImmunoSEQ output lacked quality scores and full-length reads, limiting matched filtering. Using immunoSEQ multiplex PCR, the repertoire was profiled, and TCRdb retains in-frame clones only, with some absent. Clonal size and the V and J genes are those of that table, whereas D and trimming came from the DNA. The sample yields a few hundred thousand clones, around 97% seen once. The data stem from a study of shared clonotypes between healthy human individuals. At the level of the study: CD4 naive cells filled three plates per donor, CD4 memory three, CD8 naive two and CD8 memory one. Study observations and caveats: Of the naive CD4 clonotypes, approximately 5% were shared across several donors. What naive subsets generally showed was a larger estimated richness than memory subsets showed.

CDR3 length equals 14 residues. CDR1 and CDR2 (germline): SEHNR, FQNEAQ (reference sequence). V was shortened by 1 base and J by 5 bases, with 9 bases between the two germline ends. The TCR sequence derives from a woman under 40 in good health. This chain uses TRBV7-9 with TRBJ2-1, with D hard to call. The sample taken for sequencing was naive CD4+ T cells sorted from blood. The subset is: CD45RA+ positively selected. The CDR3 here is CASSLGLHDNEQFF. CDR3 coding DNA: TGTGCCAGCAGCTTAGGGCTACACGACAATGAGCAGTTCTTC.